These 28 T cell receptor beta chains were sequenced from one sample in a study of technical replicates of blood from a handful of donors. Sequenced by immunoSEQ multiplex PCR; TCRdb stores in-frame clones only, minus some. This table has more than 65,000 clones, approximately 96% appearing once. Material: T cells isolated from PBMCs. The source is a human donor in good health.

In DNA, the CDR3 is TGTGCCAGCAGTTACGGGACACCCACTGAAGCTTTCTTT. Translating it yields CASSYGTPTEAFF. The V call is TRBV6-5, the J call TRBJ1-1; tentatively, D is TRBD1 (6 bases). Trimming took off 2 bases at V and 4 bases at J, with 8 bases between the two ends. Per germline, CDR1 MNHEY and CDR2 SVGAGI. This CDR3 spans 13 amino acids.

The rearrangement joins TRBV10-3 to TRBJ2-7; TRBD2 agrees at 12 bases. CDR1 and CDR2 (germline): ENHRY, SYGVKD. V dropped 8 bases and J dropped 4; count of bases not matched to a gene: 15. This CDR3 comprises 17 residues. For the CDR3, the DNA is TGTGCCATCCTCTCACGCACGACTAGCGGGAGAGGGTACGAGCAGTACTTC. Protein product: CAILSRTTSGRGYEQYF.

This clone was seen a single time. The genes are TRBV10-2 and TRBJ2-7, with 9 bases lining up with TRBD1. Trimming at V came to 7 bases and at J to 6 bases, leaving 4 bases not matched to a gene. The CDR3 is 12 residues long. Germline CDR1 and CDR2: WSHSY and SAAADI. The CDR3 here is CASNTGGAEQYF. The CDR3 DNA follows: TGCGCCAGCAATACAGGGGGCGCCGAGCAGTACTTC.

The V call is TRBV28, the J call TRBJ1-5; tentative D call: TRBD1 (6 bases). With 6 bases removed from V and 3 bases from J, the gap between germline ends came to 24 bases. The CDR3 is 18 residues long. Germline lookup yields CDR1 MDHEN and CDR2 SYDVKM. The CDR3 nucleotides read TGTGCCAGCAGCCACCCTTATTCGAGGGTGGGGGCCAATCAGCCCCAGCATTTT. Translation: CASSHPYSRVGANQPQHF.

The chain is built from TRBV6-5 and TRBJ2-1; D unclear. Germline CDR1 and CDR2: MNHEY and SVGAGI. The CDR3 extends over 14 amino acids. V was clipped by 7 bases and J by 2 bases, with 12 bases between them. The CDR3 loop is CASTVADTYNEQFF. In nucleotides, the CDR3 is TGTGCCAGCACCGTAGCTGATACCTACAATGAGCAGTTCTTC.

J is TRBJ2-1 and V is TRBV19, with D perhaps TRBD2 (6 bases). CDR1 and CDR2 (germline): LNHDA, SQIVND (reference sequence). This CDR3 spans 12 amino acids. The V gene lost 5 bases and the J gene lost 12 bases, with 14 bases spanning the gap. Written as DNA, the CDR3 is TGTGCCAGTAGTCCCGACGGGACTGGGCAGTTCTTC. This gives the protein CASSPDGTGQFF.

This chain connects TRBV7-2 to TRBJ1-1, with 10 bases matching TRBD1. Germline V gives CDR1 SGHTA, CDR2 FQGNSA. V shed 2 bases and J 3 bases; nucleotides not matched to a gene: 3. CDR3 length equals 15 residues. CDR3 amino acids: CASSLRTGGDTEAFF. The CDR3 DNA is TGTGCCAGCAGCTTACGGACAGGGGGTGACACTGAAGCTTTCTTT.

The chain recombines TRBV10-2 with TRBJ1-4; 9 nucleotides align to TRBD1. CDR1 and CDR2 from the germline V gene are WSHSY and SAAADI. V gave up 0 bases and J gave up 11 bases; unmatched junction bases: 10. The length of the CDR3 is 16 residues. The chain's CDR3 is CASSESSTGGKEKLFF. In DNA, the CDR3 is TGCGCCAGCAGTGAGTCGTCGACAGGGGGAAAAGAGAAACTGTTTTTT.

V usage is TRBV7-8 and J usage is TRBJ2-7, with 7 bases identical to TRBD1. CDR3 length equals 16 residues. Germline assignment: CDR1 SGHVS and CDR2 FQNEAQ. V was clipped by 0 bases and J by 5 bases; unmatched bases: 10. The chain's CDR3 is CASSLAVTRGYDEQYF. The CDR3 DNA sequence: TGTGCCAGCAGCTTAGCAGTGACCAGGGGGTATGACGAGCAGTACTTC.

The rearrangement joins TRBV9 to TRBJ2-2; possible D gene TRBD2, 5 bases. Trimming stripped 7 bases from V and 4 bases from J, with 14 bases between. The length of the CDR3 is 14 residues. Germline V gene sequence: CDR1 SGDLS, CDR2 YYNGEE. The CDR3 is CASRSVAGTGELFF. CDR3 nucleotides: TGTGCCAGCCGCTCGGTGGCGGGCACCGGGGAGCTGTTTTTT.

The gene calls are TRBV30 and TRBJ2-2; 10 bases match TRBD1. Germline assignment: CDR1 GTSNPN and CDR2 SVGIG (reference sequence). This CDR3 spans 14 amino acids. J lost 4 bases, V lost 5 bases, and 4 bases had no gene match. The CDR3 DNA reads as TGTGCCTGGGAGACAGGGGGCGTCACCGGGGAGCTGTTTTTT. The encoded protein is CAWETGGVTGELFF.

The chain uses TRBV30 and TRBJ2-1, with 13 bases fitting TRBD2. Germline CDR1 GTSNPN, CDR2 SVGIG (reference sequence). V lost 7 bases and J lost 3; bases outside the gene matches: 3. This CDR3 contains 14 residues. The CDR3, as DNA: TGTGCCTCAAGGACTAGCGGGAGCTACAATGAGCAGTTCTTC. Its translation: CASRTSGSYNEQFF. The whole variable domain, filled in from reference TRBV30 and TRBJ2-1, reads SQTIHQWPATLVQPVGSPLSLECTVEGTSNPNLYWYRQAAGRGLQLLFYSVGIGQISSEVPQNLSASRPQDRQFILSSKKLLLSDSGFYLCASRTSGSYNEQFFGPGTRLTVL.

The rearrangement joins TRBV10-3 to TRBJ1-4; 8 bases are shared with TRBD1. V lost 6 bases to trimming and J lost 0 bases; unmatched junction nucleotides: 6. CDR3 length: 16 residues. Germline V gene sequence: CDR1 ENHRY, CDR2 SYGVKD. The CDR3 sequence: CAISGTGPSTNEKLFF. CDR3 coding DNA: TGTGCCATCAGCGGGACAGGTCCTTCAACTAATGAAAAACTGTTTTTT.

This sequence joins TRBV9 and TRBJ1-5; D remains ambiguous. CDR3 length equals 15 residues. CDR1 is SGDLS, CDR2 YYNGEE, per germline. V lost 0 bases and J lost 9, with 16 bases in between. CDR3 coding DNA: TGTGCCAGCAGCGTAGGCCCGACAAAGGAAATGCCCCAGCATTTT. Residues: CASSVGPTKEMPQHF.

The genes are TRBV5-1 and TRBJ2-1; D unclear. Germline CDR1 is SGHRS and CDR2 is YFSETQ. The CDR3 runs 14 residues. Trimming pared 4 bases from V and 3 bases from J, leaving 11 bases between. CDR3 in amino acids: CASSPPGRYNEQFF. As DNA, the CDR3 is TGCGCCAGCAGCCCCCCTGGGCGCTACAATGAGCAGTTCTTC.

The sample holds one count of this clone. The chain joins TRBV6-1 to TRBJ2-5, with 9 bases aligning to TRBD1. The CDR3 contains 15 residues. The germline gives CDR1 MNHNS, CDR2 SASEGT. Trimming at V came to 7 bases and at J to 5 bases, leaving 11 bases not matched to a gene. The CDR3 loop reads CASILTGGAGETQYF. Here the CDR3 DNA reads TGTGCCAGCATCCTAACAGGGGGCGCGGGGGAGACCCAGTACTTC.

The CDR3 DNA reads as TGTGCCAGCAGCGGGACTAGCGGGAGTTATGAAAGGACCTACGAGCAGTACTTC. Translating it yields CASSGTSGSYERTYEQYF. The chain joins TRBV5-4 to TRBJ2-7; 14 bases match TRBD2. Trimming at V came to 4 bases and at J to 2 bases, leaving 11 bases not matched to a gene. Germline V gene sequence: CDR1 SGHNT, CDR2 YYREEE (reference sequence). The CDR3 is 18 amino acids.

This sequence joins TRBV6-4 and TRBJ2-1; 16 nucleotides match TRBD2. Looked up from germline, CDR1 is MRHNA and CDR2 is SNTAGT. The ends lost 5 bases at V and 8 bases at J; junction bases unmatched: 6. The CDR3 loop spans 16 amino acids. CDR3: CASSHTGTSGGDEQFF. The CDR3 DNA is TGTGCCAGCAGTCACACCGGGACTAGCGGGGGGGATGAGCAGTTCTTC.

This sequence joins TRBV6-5 and TRBJ2-7, with 7 bases lining up with TRBD1. Germline V gene data show CDR1 as MNHEY and CDR2 as SVGAGI. The length of the CDR3 is 16 residues. V trimming: 0 bases; J trimming: 3 bases; junction bases outside the gene matches: 8. CDR3 amino acids: CASSYSSGQSYYEQYF. Here the CDR3 DNA reads TGTGCCAGCAGTTACTCTTCGGGACAGTCCTACTACGAGCAGTACTTC.

This clone was seen a single time. Here the CDR3 DNA reads TGTGCCAGCAGTTACTCGATCCAGGGTGAGCAGTACTTC. Its translation: CASSYSIQGEQYF. J is TRBJ2-7 and V is TRBV6-5, with D tentatively TRBD1 (5 bases). This CDR3 has 13 residues. V lost 0 bases, J lost 7 bases, and 10 bases lay in between. Per germline, CDR1 MNHEY and CDR2 SVGAGI.

The chain couples TRBV28 to TRBJ2-7; maybe TRBD2 (5 bases). Per germline, CDR1 MDHEN and CDR2 SYDVKM. Trimming shortened V by 3 bases and J by 6 bases, and 15 bases separated the two germline ends. This CDR3 contains 14 residues. In nucleotides, the CDR3 is TGTGCCAGCAGTTTCCCGGGGTTTGAGGCCGAGCAGTACTTC. It encodes CASSFPGFEAEQYF.

This sequence joins TRBV28 and TRBJ2-4; D not certain. The CDR3 is 14 amino acids. Trimming shortened V by 6 bases and J by 0 bases, and 9 bases separated the two germline ends. The germline V gene encodes CDR1 MDHEN and CDR2 SYDVKM. The CDR3 region has the DNA TGTGCCAGCAGCCGGTGGTTAGCCAAAAACATTCAGTACTTC. This translates into CASSRWLAKNIQYF.

This chain joins TRBV11-2 and TRBJ2-5; possible D gene TRBD2, 6 bases. The CDR3 spans 14 residues. Germline assignment: CDR1 SGHAT and CDR2 FQNNGV. V shed 2 bases and J shed 7 bases, with 14 bases lying between them. The CDR3 bases are TGTGCCAGCAGCTTAACCGGGGGATGGGGGACCCAGTACTTC. This translates into CASSLTGGWGTQYF.

This chain uses TRBV19 with TRBJ2-1; 16 bases agree with TRBD2. The junction had 14 bases not matched to a gene; V was cut back by 5 bases and J by 7 bases. The CDR3 runs to 19 residues. Germline CDR1 is LNHDA and CDR2 is SQIVND (reference sequence). CDR3 residues: CASSFHLGLAGGPMNEQFF. DNA of the CDR3: TGTGCCAGTAGTTTTCACTTGGGACTAGCGGGAGGGCCGATGAATGAGCAGTTCTTC.

The rearrangement links TRBV29-1 to TRBJ2-1; TRBD2 agrees at 7 bases. This CDR3 contains 11 residues. The V segment lost 4 bases and the J segment 8 bases; nucleotides outside the gene matches: 2. The germline gives CDR1 SQVTM, CDR2 ANQGSEA. The DNA for the CDR3 is TGCAGCGTTGGGGAGGGTTATGAGCAGTTCTTC. As protein: CSVGEGYEQFF.

The chain combines TRBV9 with TRBJ1-2, with 9 nucleotides matching TRBD1. From germline, CDR1 is SGDLS and CDR2 YYNGEE. The CDR3 runs to 17 residues. V was pared by 0 bases and J by 4 bases, with 10 bases of the junction left unmatched. The CDR3 DNA reads TGTGCCAGCAGCGTAGCTACGGGGACAGGGAACTCCTATGGCTACACCTTC. This gives the protein CASSVATGTGNSYGYTF.

The table lists this clone with a count of one. This chain links TRBV7-3 with TRBJ2-5; weak D call: TRBD2 (5 bases). In germline, CDR1 is SGHTA, CDR2 FQGTGA. CDR3 length: 15 amino acids. The V gene lost 2 bases and the J gene lost 1 base, with 11 bases spanning the gap. The CDR3 is CASSLGRASQETQYF. CDR3 bases: TGTGCCAGCAGCTTAGGGCGGGCCTCCCAAGAGACCCAGTACTTC.

This clone was seen a single time. This chain links TRBV7-9 with TRBJ2-2; a possible D gene is TRBD2 (6 bases). CDR1 SEHNR and CDR2 FQNEAQ come from the germline V gene (reference sequence). The CDR3 has 18 amino acids. Between the trimmed V and J ends, which lost 2 bases and 3 bases, there was a span of 19 bases. The CDR3 DNA sequence: TGTGCCAGCAGCTTACGCTTCGGAGGGATGGGTGACACCGGGGAGCTGTTTTTT. Its protein is CASSLRFGGMGDTGELFF.